This T cell receptor beta chain was sequenced for a study of blood T cells in healthy people across ages. Primed by a sample-barcoded 5' primer and a J-beta primer mix, a second PCR proceeded for 7 to 11 cycles. CDR3-containing paired-end reads numbering at least 2.5 million came from each sample. TCRdb recomputed calls from the 5' RACE reads with MiXCR, one row per CDR3 protein. The data contain about 1.4 million distinct CDR3 sequences, 55% to 75% of them singletons. CDR1 is ENHRY, CDR2 SYGVKD, per germline. Trimming stripped 3 bases from V and 3 bases from J, with 8 bases between. The CDR3 runs to 13 residues. Every sample had a minimum of 6.5 million PBMCs isolated. With respect to this clonotype: Its antigen remains unknown.

Study findings and constraints: Relative to aged donors, long-lived donors carried more naive CD4+ cells and displayed higher diversity. Roughly linear age-related decline in beta diversity appeared, significant by age 40.

The sequence came from a man younger than 30 in good health. The chain recombines TRBV10-3 with TRBJ1-1; D remains unclear. Sequenced sample: blood. CDR3 DNA: TGTGCCATCAGTGAAGGCTCCTACACTGAAGCTTTCTTT. Translation: CAISEGSYTEAFF.